This TCR beta chain derives from a study of shared clonotypes between healthy human individuals. This clone has just one count. Its matching antigen is unknown. Other DNA sequences within the sample encode an identical CDR3. CD45RO-negative cells were positively selected for CCR7, leaving out terminally differentiated effector memory CD45RA+ cells. Donors comprised only Caucasian adults living in Nashville, Tennessee. Sequenced by immunoSEQ multiplex PCR; TCRdb stores in-frame clones only, minus some. Here the sample spans around 1.9 million clones, around 93% being singletons. Germline loops: CDR1 SEHNR, CDR2 FQNEAQ (reference sequence). The ends were cut back, 1 base at V and 5 bases at J, with 9 bases in the middle. This CDR3 contains 14 residues. Study-wide results and caveats: Among non-shared clonotypes, generation probabilities were lower than among those shared by all four donors. Richness estimates generally favored naive over memory subsets.

V usage is TRBV7-9 and J usage is TRBJ1-5, with D hard to call. What was sequenced was naive CD8+ T cells from PBMCs. The sequence derives from a man aged 18 to 35 in good health. Some clones in this sample may be carry-over from other donors' samples. CDR3 nucleotides: TGTGCCAGCAGCTTAGGTGGCGGTTATCAGCCCCAGCATTTT. This gives the protein CASSLGGGYQPQHF.